This T cell receptor beta chain is drawn from a study of blood T cell repertoires in COVID-19. The wider study: The United States, Italy and Spain were the sources of the acute and convalescent COVID-19 samples.

Germline CDR1 LNHNV, CDR2 YYDKDF (reference sequence). V was clipped by 3 bases and J by 3 bases, with 14 bases between them. There are 16 residues in the CDR3. The repertoire was sequenced with immunoSEQ multiplex PCR; TCRdb's copy has only in-frame clones and lacks some. The sample holds around 130,000 clones, 75% to 90% seen once. This clone was seen more than once but under ten times. V and J are TRBV15 and TRBJ1-4, with a possible D match to TRBD1 (6 bases). The source is a man aged 35-49 years with acute or convalescent COVID-19. Material for sequencing was peripheral blood. CDR3 sequence: CATSSHDRPPNEKLFF. CDR3 nucleotide sequence: TGTGCCACCAGCAGCCACGACAGGCCACCTAATGAAAAACTGTTTTTT.